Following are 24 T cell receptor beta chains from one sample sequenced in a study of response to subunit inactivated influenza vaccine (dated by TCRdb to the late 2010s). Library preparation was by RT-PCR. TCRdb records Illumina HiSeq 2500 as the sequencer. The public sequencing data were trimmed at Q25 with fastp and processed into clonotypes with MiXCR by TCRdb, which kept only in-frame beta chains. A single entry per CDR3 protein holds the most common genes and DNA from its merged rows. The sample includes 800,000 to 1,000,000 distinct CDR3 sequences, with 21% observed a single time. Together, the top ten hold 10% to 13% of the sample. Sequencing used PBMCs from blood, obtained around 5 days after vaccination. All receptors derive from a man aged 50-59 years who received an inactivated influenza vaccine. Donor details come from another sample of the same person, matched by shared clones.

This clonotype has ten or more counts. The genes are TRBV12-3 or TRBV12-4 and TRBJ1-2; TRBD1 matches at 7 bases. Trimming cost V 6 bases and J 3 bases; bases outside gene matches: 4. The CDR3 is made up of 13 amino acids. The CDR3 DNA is TGTGCCAGCAGCACGGGACAGCACTATGGCTACACCTTC. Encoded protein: CASSTGQHYGYTF.

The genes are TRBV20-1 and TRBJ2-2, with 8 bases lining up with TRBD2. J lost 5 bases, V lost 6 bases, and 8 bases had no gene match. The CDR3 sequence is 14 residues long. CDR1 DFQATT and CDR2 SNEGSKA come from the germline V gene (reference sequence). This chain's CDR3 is CSAYGGGLTGELFF. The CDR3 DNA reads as TGCAGTGCCTATGGCGGGGGGCTGACCGGGGAGCTGTTTTTT.

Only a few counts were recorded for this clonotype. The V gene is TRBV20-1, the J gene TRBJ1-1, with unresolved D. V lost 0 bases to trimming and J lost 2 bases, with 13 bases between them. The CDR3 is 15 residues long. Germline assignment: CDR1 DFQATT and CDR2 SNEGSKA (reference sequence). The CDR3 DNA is TGCAGTGCTAGAGACGCCGGGAAACTAAACACTGAAGCTTTCTTT. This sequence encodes CSARDAGKLNTEAFF.

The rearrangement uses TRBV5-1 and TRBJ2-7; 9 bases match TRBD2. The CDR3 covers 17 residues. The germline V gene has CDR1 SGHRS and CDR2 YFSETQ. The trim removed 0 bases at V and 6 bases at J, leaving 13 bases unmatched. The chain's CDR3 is CASSLVSLASGIGEQYF. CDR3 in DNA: TGCGCCAGCAGCTTGGTGAGTTTGGCTAGCGGGATAGGCGAGCAGTACTTC. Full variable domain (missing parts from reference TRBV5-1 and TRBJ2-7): KAGVTQTPRYLIKTRGQQVTLSCSPISGHRSVSWYQQTPGQGLQFLFEYFSETQRNKGNFPGRFSGRQFSNSRSEMNVSTLELGDSALYLCASSLVSLASGIGEQYFGPGTRLTVT.

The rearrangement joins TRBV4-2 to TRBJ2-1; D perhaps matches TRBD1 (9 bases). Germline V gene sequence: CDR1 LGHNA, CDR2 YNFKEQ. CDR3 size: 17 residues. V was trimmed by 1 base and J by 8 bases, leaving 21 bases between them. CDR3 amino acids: CASSQAGGTGRGYEQFF. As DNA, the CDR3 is TGTGCCAGCAGCCAAGCGGGGGGGACAGGGAGAGGCTATGAGCAGTTCTTC.

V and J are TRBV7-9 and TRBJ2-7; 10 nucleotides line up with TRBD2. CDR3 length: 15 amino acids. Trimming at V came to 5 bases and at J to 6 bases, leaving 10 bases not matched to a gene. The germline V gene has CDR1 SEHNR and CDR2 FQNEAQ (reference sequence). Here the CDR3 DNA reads TGTGCCAGCAGCCGCGCGTTAGCGGGAGGAGGCGAGCAGTACTTC. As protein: CASSRALAGGGEQYF.

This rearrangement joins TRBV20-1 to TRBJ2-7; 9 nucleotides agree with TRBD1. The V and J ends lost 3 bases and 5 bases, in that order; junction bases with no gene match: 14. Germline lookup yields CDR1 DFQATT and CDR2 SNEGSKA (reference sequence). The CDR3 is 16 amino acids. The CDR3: CSARGIRDRAKDEQYF. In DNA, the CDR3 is TGCAGTGCTAGGGGTATCCGGGACAGGGCAAAGGACGAGCAGTACTTC.

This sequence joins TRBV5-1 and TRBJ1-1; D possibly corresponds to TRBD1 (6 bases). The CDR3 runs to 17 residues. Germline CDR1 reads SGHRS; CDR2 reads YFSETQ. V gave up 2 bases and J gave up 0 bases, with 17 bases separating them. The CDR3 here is CASSLRGGAHMNTEAFF. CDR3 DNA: TGCGCCAGCAGCTTAAGGGGGGGAGCTCACATGAACACTGAAGCTTTCTTT.

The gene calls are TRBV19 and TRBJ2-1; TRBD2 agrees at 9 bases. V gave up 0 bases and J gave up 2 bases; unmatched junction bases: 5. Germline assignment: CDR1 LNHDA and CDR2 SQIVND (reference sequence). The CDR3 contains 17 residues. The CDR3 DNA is TGTGCCAGTAGTATAGATGTGGCTAGCGGGGCCTACAATGAGCAGTTCTTC. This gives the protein CASSIDVASGAYNEQFF.

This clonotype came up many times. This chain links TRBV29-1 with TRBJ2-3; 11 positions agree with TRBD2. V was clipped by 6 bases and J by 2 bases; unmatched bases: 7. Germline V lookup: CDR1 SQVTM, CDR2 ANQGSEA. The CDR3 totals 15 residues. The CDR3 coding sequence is TGCAGCGTGGGGCTAGCGGGAGGTAACACAGATACGCAGTATTTT. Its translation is CSVGLAGGNTDTQYF.

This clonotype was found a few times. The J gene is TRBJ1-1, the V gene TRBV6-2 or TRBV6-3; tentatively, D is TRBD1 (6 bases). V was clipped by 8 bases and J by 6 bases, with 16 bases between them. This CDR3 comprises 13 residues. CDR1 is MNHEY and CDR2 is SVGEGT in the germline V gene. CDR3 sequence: CASGKTGTPEAFF. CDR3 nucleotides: TGTGCCAGCGGGAAAACAGGGACCCCTGAAGCTTTCTTT.

The DNA for the CDR3 is TGTGCCAGCAGCTTAGCACTACAGGGTTCGCAGTATTTT. Translation gives CASSLALQGSQYF. The V call is TRBV7-6, the J call TRBJ2-3; weak D call: TRBD1 (6 bases). The CDR3 sequence is 13 residues long. CDR1 and CDR2 (germline): SGHVS, FNYEAQ. Trimming took off 0 bases at V and 10 bases at J, with 11 bases between the two ends.

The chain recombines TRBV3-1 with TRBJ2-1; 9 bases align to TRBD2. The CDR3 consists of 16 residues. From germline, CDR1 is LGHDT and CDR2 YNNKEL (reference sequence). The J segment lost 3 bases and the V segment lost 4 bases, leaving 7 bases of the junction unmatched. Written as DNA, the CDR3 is TGTGCCAGCAGCCTCTATAGCGGGAGCGTCTACAATGAGCAGTTCTTC. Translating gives CASSLYSGSVYNEQFF.

The CDR3 nucleotides are TGTGCCAGCAGTTTCCCCGGGGCGCTTGAGGCCAACGTCCTGACTTTC. Encoded protein: CASSFPGALEANVLTF. The V and J genes are TRBV12-3 or TRBV12-4 and TRBJ2-6; perhaps D is TRBD1 or TRBD2 (5 bases each). Trimming removed 3 bases from V and 6 bases from J, with 15 bases in between. The CDR3 totals 16 residues.

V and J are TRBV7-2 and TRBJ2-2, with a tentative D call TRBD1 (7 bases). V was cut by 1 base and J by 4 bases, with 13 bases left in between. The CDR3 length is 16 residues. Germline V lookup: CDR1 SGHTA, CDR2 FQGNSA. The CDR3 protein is CASSLENRGGTGELFF. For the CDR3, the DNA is TGTGCCAGCAGCTTAGAAAACAGGGGAGGCACCGGGGAGCTGTTTTTT.

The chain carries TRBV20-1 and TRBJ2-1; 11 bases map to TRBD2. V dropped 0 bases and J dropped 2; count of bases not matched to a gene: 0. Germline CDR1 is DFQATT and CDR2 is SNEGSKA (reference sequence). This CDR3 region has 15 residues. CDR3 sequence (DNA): TGCAGTGCTAGAGATAGCGGGGGGGCCTACAATGAGCAGTTCTTC. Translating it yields CSARDSGGAYNEQFF.

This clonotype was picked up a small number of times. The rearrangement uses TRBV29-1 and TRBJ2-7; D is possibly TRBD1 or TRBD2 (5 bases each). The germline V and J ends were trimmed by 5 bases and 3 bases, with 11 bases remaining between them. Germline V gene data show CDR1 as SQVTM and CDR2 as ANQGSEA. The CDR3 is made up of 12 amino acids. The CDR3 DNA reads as TGCAGCGTTTCAGGGACGGGCTACGAGCAGTACTTC. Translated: CSVSGTGYEQYF.

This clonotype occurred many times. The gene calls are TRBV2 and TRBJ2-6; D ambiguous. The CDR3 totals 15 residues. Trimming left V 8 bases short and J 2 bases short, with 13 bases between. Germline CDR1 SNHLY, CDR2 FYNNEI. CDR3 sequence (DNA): TGTGCCAGCCAACCGGGTTTTGCTGGGGCCAACGTCCTGACTTTC. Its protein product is CASQPGFAGANVLTF.

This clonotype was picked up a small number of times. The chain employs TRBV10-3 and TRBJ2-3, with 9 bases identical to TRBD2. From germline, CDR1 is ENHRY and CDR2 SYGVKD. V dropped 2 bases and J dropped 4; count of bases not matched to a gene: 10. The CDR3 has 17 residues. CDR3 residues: CAISELVAGEEADTQYF. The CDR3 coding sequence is TGTGCCATCAGTGAGCTGGTAGCGGGAGAGGAGGCAGATACGCAGTATTTT.

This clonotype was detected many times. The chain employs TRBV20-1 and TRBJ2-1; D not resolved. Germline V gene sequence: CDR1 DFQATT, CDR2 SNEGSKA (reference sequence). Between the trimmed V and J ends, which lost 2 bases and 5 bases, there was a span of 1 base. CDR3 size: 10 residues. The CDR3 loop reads CSARNNEQFF. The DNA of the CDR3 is TGCAGTGCTAGAAACAATGAGCAGTTCTTC.

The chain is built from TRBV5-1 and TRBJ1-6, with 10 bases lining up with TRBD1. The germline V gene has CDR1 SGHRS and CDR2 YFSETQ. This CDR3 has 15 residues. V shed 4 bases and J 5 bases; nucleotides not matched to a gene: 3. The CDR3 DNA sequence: TGCGCCAGCAGCAGGACAGGGGGAAATAATTCACCCCTCCACTTT. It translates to CASSRTGGNNSPLHF.

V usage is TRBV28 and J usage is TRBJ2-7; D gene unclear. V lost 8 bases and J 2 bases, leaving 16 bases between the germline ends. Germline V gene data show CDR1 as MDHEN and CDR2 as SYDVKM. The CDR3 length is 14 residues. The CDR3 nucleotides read TGTGCCAGCGGGCGACGGATTGGGGCCTACGAGCAGTACTTC. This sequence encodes CASGRRIGAYEQYF.

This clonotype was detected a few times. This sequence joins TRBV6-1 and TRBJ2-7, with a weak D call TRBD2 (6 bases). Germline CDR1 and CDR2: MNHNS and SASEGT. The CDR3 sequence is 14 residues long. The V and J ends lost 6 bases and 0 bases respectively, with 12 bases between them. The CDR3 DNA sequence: TGTGCCAGCAGGGGACTCCAAAGCTCCTACGAGCAGTACTTC. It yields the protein CASRGLQSSYEQYF.

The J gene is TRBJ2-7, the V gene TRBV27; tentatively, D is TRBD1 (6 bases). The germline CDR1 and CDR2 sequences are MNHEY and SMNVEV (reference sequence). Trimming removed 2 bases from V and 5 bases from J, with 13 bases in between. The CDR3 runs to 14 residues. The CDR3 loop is CASSLLTTGDEQYF. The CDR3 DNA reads TGTGCCAGCAGTTTACTTACGACAGGCGACGAGCAGTACTTC.